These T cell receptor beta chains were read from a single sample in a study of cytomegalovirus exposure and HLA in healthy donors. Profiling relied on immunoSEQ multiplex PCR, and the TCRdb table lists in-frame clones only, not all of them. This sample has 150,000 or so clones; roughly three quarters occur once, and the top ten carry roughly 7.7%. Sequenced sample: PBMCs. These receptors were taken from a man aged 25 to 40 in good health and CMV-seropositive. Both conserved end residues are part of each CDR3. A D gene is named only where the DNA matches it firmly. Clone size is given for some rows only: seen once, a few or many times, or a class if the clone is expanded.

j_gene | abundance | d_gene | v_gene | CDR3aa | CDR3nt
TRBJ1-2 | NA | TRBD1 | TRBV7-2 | CASSLQGASGYTF | TGTGCCAGCAGTCTCCAGGGGGCGAGTGGCTACACCTTC
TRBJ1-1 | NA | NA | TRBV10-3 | CAIREGGSTEAFF | TGTGCCATCAGAGAAGGCGGGAGCACTGAAGCTTTCTTC
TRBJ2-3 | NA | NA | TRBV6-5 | CASSSRDSTDTQYF | TGTGCCAGCAGTTCCCGGGACTCCACAGATACGCAGTATTTT
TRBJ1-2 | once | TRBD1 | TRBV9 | CASSVALTGIYGYTF | TGTGCCAGCAGCGTAGCCTTGACAGGGATCTATGGCTACACCTTC
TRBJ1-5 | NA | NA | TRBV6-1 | CASSHGNTNQPQHF | TGTGCCAGCTCCCACGGGAATACCAATCAGCCCCAGCATTTT
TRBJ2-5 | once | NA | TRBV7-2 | CASSLALRGQETQYF | TGTGCCAGCAGCTTAGCGCTAAGGGGCCAAGAGACCCAGTACTTC
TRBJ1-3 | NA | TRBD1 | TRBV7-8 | CASSFGQGGNTIYF | TGTGCCAGCAGCTTCGGACAGGGCGGAAACACCATATATTTT
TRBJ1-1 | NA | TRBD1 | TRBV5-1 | CASSQGAWTEAFF | TGCGCCAGCAGCCAGGGGGCTTGGACTGAAGCTTTCTTT
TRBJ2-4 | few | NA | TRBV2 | CASSEERAKNIQYF | TGTGCCAGCAGTGAAGAGCGGGCCAAAAACATTCAGTACTTC
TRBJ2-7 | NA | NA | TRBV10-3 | CAISGGESSYEQYF | TGTGCCATCAGCGGCGGAGAGTCCTCCTACGAGCAGTACTTC
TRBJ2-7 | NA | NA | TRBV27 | CASTLSYEQYF | TGTGCCAGCACCTTATCCTACGAGCAGTACTTC
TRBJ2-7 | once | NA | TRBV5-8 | CASSPWSSYEQYF | TGTGCCAGCAGCCCCTGGAGCTCCTACGAGCAGTACTTC
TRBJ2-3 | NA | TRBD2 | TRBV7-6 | CASSLELGLALSDTQYF | TGTGCCAGCAGCTTGGAATTGGGACTAGCGTTGTCAGATACGCAGTATTTT
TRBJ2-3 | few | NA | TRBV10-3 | CAISESGLATDTQYF | TGTGCCATCAGTGAGTCGGGACTTGCCACAGATACGCAGTATTTT
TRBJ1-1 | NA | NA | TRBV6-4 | CASRRASRETEAFF | TGTGCCAGCAGGCGGGCGTCGAGGGAGACTGAAGCTTTCTTT
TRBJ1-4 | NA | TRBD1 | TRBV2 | CASRGQLNEKLFF | TGTGCCAGCAGGGGACAGTTAAATGAAAAACTGTTTTTT
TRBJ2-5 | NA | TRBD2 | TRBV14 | CASSRLAGGQETQYF | TGTGCCAGCAGCCGCCTAGCGGGGGGTCAAGAGACCCAGTACTTC